Below, 12 T cell receptor beta chains from the same sample are listed, as sequenced in a study of T cells of healthy individuals. MiXCR, applied by TCRdb to the 5' RACE reads, yields one record per CDR3 protein. The sample carries 60,000 to 80,000 distinct CDR3 sequences, roughly 17% recorded once. Receptors originate from a human donor in good health.

Concerning this clonotype: Possible read error: a much larger clone is one base away. The genes are TRBV12-3 or TRBV12-4 and TRBJ2-7, with 9 bases aligning to TRBD1. V was pared by 4 bases and J by 5 bases, with 9 bases of the junction left unmatched. The CDR3 extends over 15 amino acids. CDR3 residues: CASSSRDRVSDEQYF. CDR3 coding DNA: TGTGCCAGCAGTTCCCGGGACAGGGTTTCTGACGAGCAGTACTTC.

CDR3 loop: CASSEGGQTYNEQFF. The CDR3 nucleotides are TGTGCCAGCAGTGAAGGGGGACAGACCTACAATGAGCAGTTCTTC. The rearrangement links TRBV2 to TRBJ2-1; 7 positions agree with TRBD1. Germline assignment: CDR1 SNHLY and CDR2 FYNNEI. This CDR3 is 15 amino acids long. With V trimmed by 1 base and J by 2 bases, 2 bases remained unmatched.

The sample holds a few counts of this clonotype. This chain links TRBV4-1 with TRBJ2-7; 11 bases line up with TRBD2. The V gene's germline CDR1 is MGHRA and CDR2 YSYEKL. The CDR3 totals 17 residues. The V segment lost 0 bases and the J segment 4 bases; nucleotides outside the gene matches: 8. In nucleotides, the CDR3 is TGCGCCAGCAGCCAAGAGGGACTAGCGGTTGGGGCGTACGAGCAGTACTTC. Its translation is CASSQEGLAVGAYEQYF.

This clonotype was recorded a few times. The chain links TRBV12-3 or TRBV12-4 to TRBJ2-4; 8 bases align to TRBD2. V dropped 5 bases and J dropped 0; count of bases not matched to a gene: 9. CDR3 length: 17 residues. The CDR3 bases are TGTGCCAGCAGTCCGGGAGCGGGGGCCGTAGCCAAAAACATTCAGTACTTC. Its protein is CASSPGAGAVAKNIQYF.

This clonotype was detected many times. This chain links TRBV5-1 with TRBJ2-5; perhaps TRBD1 as D (5 bases). The germline V and J ends were trimmed by 0 bases and 13 bases, with 16 bases remaining between them. Looked up from germline, CDR1 is SGHRS and CDR2 is YFSETQ. The CDR3 consists of 13 residues. The CDR3 DNA reads as TGCGCCAGCAGCTTGGGGCGGACACCGACTCGGTACTTC. It yields the protein CASSLGRTPTRYF.

The V gene is TRBV20-1, the J gene TRBJ1-1; D is unclear. CDR1 is DFQATT, CDR2 SNEGSKA, per germline (reference sequence). V was cut by 5 bases and J by 3 bases, with 16 bases left in between. The CDR3 length is 14 residues. CDR3 residues: CSASFKGSDTEAFF. The CDR3 DNA sequence: TGCAGTGCTTCCTTTAAAGGGTCGGACACTGAAGCTTTCTTT.

The V gene is TRBV6-5, the J gene TRBJ2-3; perhaps TRBD1 as D (6 bases). The CDR3 length is 13 residues. CDR1 is MNHEY and CDR2 is SVGAGI in the germline V gene. Deletions cut 4 bases from V and 1 base from J, with 6 bases between. DNA of the CDR3: TGTGCCAGCAGTTGGACAGGCACAGATACGCAGTATTTT. Translated: CASSWTGTDTQYF.

This clonotype was seen ten or more times. The chain employs TRBV30 and TRBJ2-1; the D is unclear. The CDR3 spans 14 residues. Germline CDR1 reads GTSNPN; CDR2 reads SVGIG (reference sequence). V was cut by 1 base and J by 4 bases, with 11 bases left in between. This CDR3 is CAWSESVIYNEQFF. The CDR3 nucleotides read TGTGCCTGGAGTGAGTCGGTGATATACAATGAGCAGTTCTTC.

The sample holds many counts of this clonotype. The CDR3 reads CASSGGGTSSYNEQFF. As DNA, the CDR3 is TGTGCCAGCAGTGGGGGGGGCACCAGCTCCTACAATGAGCAGTTCTTC. The J gene is TRBJ2-1, the V gene TRBV12-3 or TRBV12-4; possible D gene TRBD2, 7 bases. This CDR3 has 16 amino acids. Trimming removed 5 bases at V and 0 bases at J, with 14 bases between.

The gene calls are TRBV14 and TRBJ2-3; D perhaps matches TRBD1 (6 bases). Trimming took 5 bases from V and 6 from J, leaving 18 bases between them. Germline CDR1 SGHDN, CDR2 FVKESK. The CDR3 spans 15 residues. In DNA form, the CDR3 reads TGTGCCAGCAGCGGGGGACATCCCGGCGTTGATACGCAGTATTTT. Protein sequence: CASSGGHPGVDTQYF.

In its sample, this clonotype ranks as medium-sized (0.01 to 0.1%). The rearrangement links TRBV10-3 to TRBJ1-1; the D is unclear. CDR1 and CDR2 from the germline V gene are ENHRY and SYGVKD. The CDR3 runs to 13 residues. Trimming cost V 6 bases and J 7 bases, with 15 bases left between them. The DNA for the CDR3 is TGTGCCATCAGGGACCCCGACGGAAATGAAGCTTTCTTT. It is translated as CAIRDPDGNEAFF.

This clonotype was counted many times. This chain uses TRBV28 with TRBJ2-1, with unresolved D. Germline CDR1 MDHEN, CDR2 SYDVKM. The CDR3 loop spans 11 amino acids. V was clipped by 5 bases and J by 3 bases, with 2 bases between them. The chain's CDR3 is CASSGYNEQFF. The DNA for the CDR3 is TGTGCCAGCAGTGGCTACAATGAGCAGTTCTTC.